What follows is one T cell receptor beta chain and its context. The antigen is unknown. Germline assignment: CDR1 MDHEN and CDR2 SYDVKM. Trimming cost V 2 bases and J 1 base; bases outside gene matches: 4. There are 15 residues in the CDR3. This specimen comes from a study of monozygotic twins with cystic fibrosis. Findings of the study overall: Unrelated CF individuals shared fewer identical clonotypes than monozygotic CF twins.

TCRdb's table, derived via immunoSEQ multiplex PCR, lists solely in-frame clones and lacks some. The sample carries about 26,000 clones, around 96% recorded once. This TCR derives from a girl aged 2-10 years with cystic fibrosis. V gene TRBV28 combines with J gene TRBJ2-5; TRBD1 aligns across 7 bases. Material for sequencing was blood. The CDR3 reads CASSLPGTVQETQYF. The CDR3 DNA is TGTGCCAGCAGTTTACCCGGGACAGTCCAAGAGACCCAGTACTTC.